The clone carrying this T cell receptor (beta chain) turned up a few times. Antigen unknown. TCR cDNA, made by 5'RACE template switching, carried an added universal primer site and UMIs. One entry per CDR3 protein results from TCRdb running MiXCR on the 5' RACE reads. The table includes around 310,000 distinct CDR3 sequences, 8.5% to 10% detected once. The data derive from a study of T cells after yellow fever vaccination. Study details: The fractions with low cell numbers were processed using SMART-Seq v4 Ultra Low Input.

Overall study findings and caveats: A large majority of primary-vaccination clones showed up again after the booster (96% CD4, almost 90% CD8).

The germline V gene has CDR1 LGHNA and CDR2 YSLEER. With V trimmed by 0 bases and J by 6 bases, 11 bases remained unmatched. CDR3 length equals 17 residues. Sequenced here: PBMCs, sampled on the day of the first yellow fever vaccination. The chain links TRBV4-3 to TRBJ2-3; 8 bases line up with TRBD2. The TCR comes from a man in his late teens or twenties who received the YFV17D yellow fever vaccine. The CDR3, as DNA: TGCGCCAGCAGCCAAGATGACACACGGGGGGGCTCCGATACGCAGTATTTT. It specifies CASSQDDTRGGSDTQYF.